Listed here are 5 T cell receptor beta chains from one sample, sequenced in a study of metastatic and nonmetastatic thyroid tumors. TCRdb ran MiXCR on the PCR reads. The data hold over 30,000 clones, with 25% to 30% observed a single time. Treatment of any kind had been given to no patient before thyroid surgery. The specimen sequenced was blood. These receptors were taken from a female donor with papillary thyroid cancer or a benign thyroid nodule (not recorded which). Some clones in this sample may be carry-over from other donors' samples.

This clone was observed many times. V gene TRBV14 combines with J gene TRBJ2-2; weak D call: TRBD1 (5 bases). With 1 base removed from V and 6 bases from J, the gap between germline ends came to 9 bases. This CDR3 has 14 residues. In germline, CDR1 is SGHDN, CDR2 FVKESK. The CDR3 spells CASSQVIGAGELFF. The CDR3 nucleotides are TGTGCCAGCAGCCAAGTAATAGGGGCCGGGGAGCTGTTTTTT.

The table lists this clone with many counts. The chain links TRBV2 to TRBJ1-5; no firm D call. V lost 1 base and J lost 0, with 10 bases in between. This CDR3 comprises 16 residues. CDR1 and CDR2 (germline): SNHLY, FYNNEI. DNA of the CDR3: TGTGCCAGCAGTGAAGGAGCCGCCTATAGCAATCAGCCCCAGCATTTT. It is translated as CASSEGAAYSNQPQHF. Filled out from reference TRBV2 and TRBJ1-5, the complete variable domain reads EPEVTQTPSHQVTQMGQEVILRCVPISNHLYFYWYRQILGQKVEFLVSFYNNEISEKSEIFDDQFSVERPDGSNFTLKIRSTKLEDSAMYFCASSEGAAYSNQPQHFGDGTRLSIL.

Points on this clone: Mismatch with germline at one junction end may stem from a read error. This chain joins TRBV6-1 and TRBJ2-3; 8 bases agree with TRBD1. CDR3 size: 14 residues. The germline gives CDR1 MNHNS, CDR2 SASEGT. In nucleotides, the CDR3 is TGTGCCAGCCGAGACCGGGCTGGGACAGGTACGCAGTATTTT. It translates to CASRDRAGTGTQYF.

This chain connects TRBV2 to TRBJ2-7; possible D gene TRBD2, 6 bases. Trimming stripped 7 bases from V and 2 bases from J, with 12 bases between. CDR1 SNHLY and CDR2 FYNNEI come from the germline V gene. The CDR3 has 13 amino acids. In DNA, the CDR3 is TGTGCCAGCACCGGGACTGAGGCCTACGAGCAGTACTTC. Amino acid sequence: CASTGTEAYEQYF.

This clone was seen a single time. The chain links TRBV20-1 to TRBJ1-1; D call uncertain. The germline CDR1 and CDR2 sequences are DFQATT and SNEGSKA (reference sequence). The V gene lost 5 bases and the J gene lost 4 bases, with 11 bases spanning the gap. CDR3 size: 12 residues. DNA for the CDR3: TGCAGTGCTTTTAGATCGATCACTGAAGCTTTCTTT. Encoded protein: CSAFRSITEAFF.